The 28 T cell receptor beta chains below were found in one sample sequenced in a study of OX40 agonist ivuxolimab in advanced cancers. Only in-frame clones appear in the TCRdb table, and some are missing; sequencing was by immunoSEQ multiplex PCR. The sample gives 100,000 or so clones, about 90% of which show up once; around 0.76% is in the top ten. The sequencing used CD4+ or CD8+ T cells sorted from blood, collected in a trial of the OX40 agonist ivuxolimab. The receptors were sampled from an adult with an advanced solid tumor such as melanoma, head and neck, liver or kidney cancer.

This chain joins TRBV20-1 and TRBJ1-4; TRBD1 is a possible D gene (5 bases). This CDR3 has 11 amino acids. Germline lookup yields CDR1 DFQATT and CDR2 SNEGSKA (reference sequence). DNA of the CDR3: TGCAGCATCGGGGGTAATGAAAAACTGTTTTTT. Protein: CSIGGNEKLFF.

The chain carries TRBV14 and TRBJ2-1, with no clear D. CDR1 and CDR2 (germline): SGHDN, FVKESK. Trimming stripped 1 base from V and 0 bases from J, with 7 bases between. The length of the CDR3 is 15 residues. For the CDR3, the DNA is TGTGCCAGCAGCCAAGCATTAAGCTCCTACAATGAGCAGTTCTTC. Protein: CASSQALSSYNEQFF.

The rearrangement joins TRBV10-3 to TRBJ1-1; D gene uncertain. The CDR3 sequence is 15 residues long. The germline gives CDR1 ENHRY, CDR2 SYGVKD. V lost 6 bases and J 0 bases, leaving 14 bases between the germline ends. The CDR3 nucleotides are TGTGCCATCAGGGATAGTTATGACATGAACACTGAAGCTTTCTTT. Protein: CAIRDSYDMNTEAFF.

For the CDR3, the DNA is TGTGCCAGCAGCTCCGGACAAGGCCCCTACGAGCAGTACTTC. Its protein product is CASSSGQGPYEQYF. The chain recombines TRBV11-1 with TRBJ2-7; maybe TRBD1 (5 bases). Between the trimmed V and J ends, which lost 4 bases and 2 bases, there was a span of 12 bases. This CDR3 spans 14 amino acids. Germline CDR1 reads SGHAT; CDR2 reads FQDESV (reference sequence).

The rearrangement joins TRBV18 to TRBJ2-3, with 9 bases aligning to TRBD2. In germline, CDR1 is KGHSH, CDR2 LQKENI. This CDR3 is built from 16 residues. The J segment lost 4 bases and the V segment lost 8 bases, leaving 13 bases of the junction unmatched. CDR3 in amino acids: CASHAALAGMADTQYF. The CDR3 DNA is TGTGCCAGCCACGCGGCTCTAGCGGGAATGGCAGATACGCAGTATTTT.

The genes are TRBV27 and TRBJ2-3; D may be TRBD1 (6 bases). Germline lookup yields CDR1 MNHEY and CDR2 SMNVEV (reference sequence). The CDR3 has 14 amino acids. The V gene lost 7 bases and the J gene lost 2 bases, with 13 bases spanning the gap. The CDR3, as DNA: TGTGCCAGCACCCGAGGGGGACCCACAGATACGCAGTATTTT. Its translation: CASTRGGPTDTQYF.

CDR3 in DNA: TGCGCCAGCAGCCAAGAGGGGGGCGGGACAGAGATGAACACTGAAGCTTTCTTT. Its protein product is CASSQEGGGTEMNTEAFF. The chain carries TRBV4-1 and TRBJ1-1; 7 bases line up with TRBD1. The CDR3 runs 18 residues. Germline V gene lookup returns CDR1 MGHRA and CDR2 YSYEKL. The junction had 10 bases not matched to a gene; V was cut back by 0 bases and J by 0 bases.

The V call is TRBV6-5, the J call TRBJ1-5; 8 nucleotides line up with TRBD1. The CDR3 contains 16 residues. The V segment lost 4 bases and the J segment 3 bases; nucleotides outside the gene matches: 8. The germline V gene encodes CDR1 MNHEY and CDR2 SVGAGI. Written as DNA, the CDR3 is TGTGCCAGCAGTTCTGACAGGGGACGGGACAATCAGCCCCAGCATTTT. Its translation: CASSSDRGRDNQPQHF.

The V and J genes are TRBV5-1 and TRBJ2-1; 7 positions match TRBD1. V was clipped by 0 bases and J by 8 bases; unmatched bases: 8. Germline values: CDR1 SGHRS, CDR2 YFSETQ. This CDR3 is 15 amino acids long. CDR3 in amino acids: CASSLEDRFLDEQFF. In DNA form, the CDR3 reads TGCGCCAGCAGCTTGGAGGACAGGTTTCTGGATGAGCAGTTCTTC.

This chain links TRBV18 with TRBJ2-7; perhaps TRBD2 as D (6 bases). The CDR3 sequence is 16 residues long. V gave up 4 bases and J gave up 5 bases, with 21 bases separating them. Germline CDR1 and CDR2: KGHSH and LQKENI. The CDR3 loop is CASSLLRRAGRHEQYF. DNA of the CDR3: TGTGCCAGCTCACTCCTACGGAGGGCGGGTCGCCACGAGCAGTACTTC.

CDR3 in DNA: TGCGCCAGCAGCCCATACCAGACTAGCGGGGGGAGCTCCTACGAGCAGTACTTC. This encodes CASSPYQTSGGSSYEQYF. The gene calls are TRBV4-1 and TRBJ2-7; 13 nucleotides align to TRBD2. The V gene's germline CDR1 is MGHRA and CDR2 YSYEKL. With 4 bases clipped from V and 0 bases from J, the junction kept 9 bases outside the gene matches. The CDR3 contains 18 residues.

V usage is TRBV28 and J usage is TRBJ2-4, with 14 bases identical to TRBD2. The ends lost 8 bases at V and 6 bases at J; junction bases unmatched: 6. The CDR3 runs 15 residues. CDR1 and CDR2 from the germline V gene are MDHEN and SYDVKM. CDR3 region: CASLTSGRGRNIQYF. Here the CDR3 DNA reads TGTGCCAGCCTGACTAGCGGGAGGGGGAGAAACATTCAGTACTTC.

The genes are TRBV19 and TRBJ2-5, with D perhaps assigned TRBD1 or TRBD2 (5 bases each). The CDR3 runs 15 residues. Trimming took 3 bases from V and 5 from J, leaving 16 bases between them. Germline CDR1 and CDR2: LNHDA and SQIVND (reference sequence). Written as DNA, the CDR3 is TGTGCCAGTAGTATTGGGGACGCCCGAGCCGAGACCCAGTACTTC. Encoded protein: CASSIGDARAETQYF.

The chain employs TRBV29-1 and TRBJ2-1; maybe TRBD2 (7 bases). The germline gives CDR1 SQVTM, CDR2 ANQGSEA. The CDR3 is 15 amino acids. V was pared by 1 base and J by 7 bases, with 17 bases between. CDR3 coding DNA: TGCAGCGTTGAAGGTCCGACGGCGGGGGCGAATGAGCAGTTCTTC. It specifies CSVEGPTAGANEQFF.

The rearrangement joins TRBV7-2 to TRBJ1-1; TRBD1 is a possible D gene (5 bases). The CDR3 length is 14 residues. Germline V gene sequence: CDR1 SGHTA, CDR2 FQGNSA. The V and J ends lost 1 base and 2 bases respectively, with 8 bases between them. The CDR3 spells CASSLEGRNTEAFF. As DNA, the CDR3 is TGTGCCAGCAGCTTAGAGGGACGAAACACTGAAGCTTTCTTT.

The chain employs TRBV4-2 and TRBJ2-7; TRBD1 is a possible D gene (6 bases). The V gene lost 0 bases and the J gene lost 0 bases, with 12 bases spanning the gap. The CDR3 covers 16 residues. Germline-derived CDR1 and CDR2 are LGHNA and YNFKEQ. The CDR3 sequence is CASSQDQGGNSYEQYF. In DNA form, the CDR3 reads TGTGCCAGCAGCCAAGATCAAGGGGGAAACTCCTACGAGCAGTACTTC.

The chain links TRBV6-5 to TRBJ2-7; D uncertain. Trimming pared 0 bases from V and 1 base from J, leaving 10 bases between. The CDR3 has 15 residues. CDR1 and CDR2 (germline): MNHEY, SVGAGI. The DNA of the CDR3 is TGTGCCAGCAGTTACTCGTTCCAGGATTCCTACGAGCAGTACTTC. Translated, it gives CASSYSFQDSYEQYF.

The chain joins TRBV9 to TRBJ2-1; 7 bases agree with TRBD2. J gave up 8 bases and V 1 base, and 6 bases lay outside the gene matches. The germline V gene has CDR1 SGDLS and CDR2 YYNGEE. CDR3 length equals 14 residues. The CDR3 is CASSVRTSGDEQFF. DNA for the CDR3: TGTGCCAGCAGCGTAAGGACTAGTGGGGATGAGCAGTTCTTC.

This clone was observed once. The chain carries TRBV7-2 and TRBJ2-7, with a possible D match to TRBD1 (6 bases). V gave up 4 bases and J gave up 3 bases, with 13 bases separating them. The germline V gene has CDR1 SGHTA and CDR2 FQGNSA. The CDR3 has 14 amino acids. CDR3 residues: CASSWQGTNYEQYF. CDR3 coding DNA: TGTGCCAGCAGCTGGCAGGGGACCAACTACGAGCAGTACTTC.

The V gene is TRBV6-5, the J gene TRBJ2-7; 9 bases agree with TRBD1. The V gene's germline CDR1 is MNHEY and CDR2 SVGAGI. This CDR3 spans 15 amino acids. Unmatched junction bases numbered 8, after V lost 5 bases and J lost 3 bases. CDR3 amino acids: CASSAGQGGFYEQYF. CDR3 DNA: TGTGCCAGCAGTGCGGGACAGGGAGGCTTCTACGAGCAGTACTTC.

The CDR3 reads CASPGEVGPYEQYF. The DNA for the CDR3 is TGTGCCAGCCCGGGAGAGGTAGGGCCCTACGAGCAGTACTTC. The rearrangement joins TRBV21-1 to TRBJ2-7; the table names TRBD2, a call not compared with the DNA. TRBV21-1 is given as a pseudogene. This CDR3 has 14 residues.

This sequence joins TRBV28 and TRBJ1-5, with 7 bases fitting TRBD1. This CDR3 is 15 amino acids long. Germline CDR1 reads MDHEN; CDR2 reads SYDVKM. The ends lost 6 bases at V and 4 bases at J; junction bases unmatched: 9. CDR3 amino acids: CASRQPRQGNQPQHF. For the CDR3, the DNA is TGTGCCAGCAGACAACCCCGACAGGGTAATCAGCCCCAGCATTTT.

V gene TRBV19 combines with J gene TRBJ1-2; 11 nucleotides match TRBD1. The CDR3 totals 19 residues. Germline V gene sequence: CDR1 LNHDA, CDR2 SQIVND (reference sequence). J lost 0 bases, V lost 5 bases, and 14 bases had no gene match. The CDR3, as DNA: TGTGCCAGTAGTTCATCCGGGACAGGGGGTGTTACGGCTAACTATGGCTACACCTTC. Translating gives CASSSSGTGGVTANYGYTF.

The chain is built from TRBV2 and TRBJ2-5; 8 nucleotides align to TRBD1. The ends lost 7 bases at V and 3 bases at J; junction bases unmatched: 10. The length of the CDR3 is 15 residues. Germline V gene sequence: CDR1 SNHLY, CDR2 FYNNEI. Here the CDR3 reads CASMRNAQGEETQYF. The DNA of the CDR3 is TGTGCCAGCATGAGAAATGCACAGGGGGAAGAGACCCAGTACTTC.

V gene TRBV28 combines with J gene TRBJ2-7; TRBD1 is a possible D gene (5 bases). The CDR3 is 12 residues long. Germline assignment: CDR1 MDHEN and CDR2 SYDVKM. The V gene lost 6 bases and the J gene lost 3 bases, with 9 bases spanning the gap. CDR3 nucleotide sequence: TGTGCCAGCAGCCCCCAGGGCTACGAGCAGTACTTC. Protein sequence: CASSPQGYEQYF.

This chain joins TRBV4-2 and TRBJ1-3; D is undetermined. Trimming cost V 0 bases and J 6 bases, with 21 bases left between them. This CDR3 contains 18 residues. Germline-derived CDR1 and CDR2 are LGHNA and YNFKEQ. The CDR3 is CASSQDNGINHAENTIYF. For the CDR3, the DNA is TGTGCCAGCAGCCAAGATAACGGGATCAACCATGCGGAAAACACCATATATTTT.

The rearrangement joins TRBV18 to TRBJ2-7; 7 bases agree with TRBD1. The V gene's germline CDR1 is KGHSH and CDR2 LQKENI. The CDR3 runs to 16 residues. J lost 0 bases, V lost 4 bases, and 9 bases had no gene match. The CDR3 nucleotides are TGTGCCAGCTCACGGTCGGGACAGACCATCTCCTACGAGCAGTACTTC. This codes for CASSRSGQTISYEQYF.

The chain links TRBV18 to TRBJ2-7; weak D call: TRBD2 (5 bases). The CDR3 loop spans 13 amino acids. Deletions cut 6 bases from V and 3 bases from J, with 12 bases between. The germline gives CDR1 KGHSH, CDR2 LQKENI. CDR3 in DNA: TGTGCCAGCTCCCCCGGGCGGGTCTACGAGCAGTACTTC. This sequence encodes CASSPGRVYEQYF.